This T cell receptor beta chain was found in a study of T-cell reconstitution after alpha-beta-depleted transplantation in children. The sample holds many counts of this clonotype. The antigen is unknown. General study results and limits: In patients about two months after transplant, alpha-beta T cells reportedly arose from several hundred expanded graft clones. Most T-cell counts and diversity one year after the transplant came from T cells that were newly produced. Certain patients had high TCRbeta diversity at day 60, and it came from recipient T cells and thymic progenitors that survived.

Preparation of the TCRbeta library was carried out with unique molecular identifiers. TCRdb reanalysed the PCR reads using MiXCR and keeps one entry per CDR3 protein. The profile covers approximately 170,000 distinct CDR3 sequences, with 11% appearing a single time and about 13% taken by the ten largest. The CDR3 runs 16 residues. V lost 1 base, J lost 1 base, and 5 bases stayed unmatched. Germline CDR1 is SGHKS and CDR2 is YYEKEE (reference sequence). Material: PBMCs, obtained before TCRalphabeta/CD19-depleted stem cell transplant. The chain recombines TRBV5-5 with TRBJ2-5, with 9 bases that match TRBD2. This receptor was identified in a boy between 2 and 10 years old with acute myeloid leukemia, due to receive a stem cell transplant. The CDR3 sequence is CASSLRLAESQETQYF. DNA for the CDR3: TGTGCCAGCAGCTTGAGACTAGCGGAGTCCCAAGAGACCCAGTACTTC.